The present entry profiles one TCR beta chain with its context. These data belong to a study of blood T cell repertoires in COVID-19. Overall study: The origin of the acute and convalescent COVID-19 samples was the United States, Italy and Spain. Sources were T cells, B-cell-depleted T cells, or PBMCs; the material itself was cDNA or gDNA.

In germline, CDR1 is SGHDT, CDR2 YYEEEE. Trimming took 4 bases from V and 15 from J, leaving 23 bases between them. The CDR3 runs to 14 residues. Repertoires were generated with immunoSEQ multiplex PCR, while TCRdb's copy carries only in-frame clones and drops some. The sample includes approximately 200,000 clones, about nine tenths of them seen just once. The receptor's source is a woman aged 30 to 39 with acute or convalescent COVID-19. The sample taken for sequencing was peripheral blood. The rearrangement uses TRBV5-6 and TRBJ2-1; D might be TRBD2 (5 bases). The CDR3 reads CASSPMTGGSVPFF. CDR3 coding DNA: TGTGCCAGCAGCCCCATGACTGGCGGGTCCGTTCCGTTCTTC.